The 6 T cell receptor beta chains below all came from one sample that was sequenced in a study of Ad26.COV2.S vaccination and SARS-CoV-2 variants. The treatment here: approximately 18 received Ad26.COV2.S at low or high dose, single or two shots; roughly five received placebo; per-sample allocation not given. Each sample was drawn 63 days after the first injection (of vaccine or placebo). Some clones are missing from TCRdb's copy, which holds only in-frame ones; the method was immunoSEQ multiplex PCR. The sample has more than 300,000 clones; about 85% are singletons. The source material was peripheral blood, sampled in a trial of Ad26.COV2.S vaccine versus placebo. These receptors all come from a person aged 18 to 65 who received the Ad26.COV2.S COVID-19 vaccine or a placebo.

This chain joins TRBV5-6 and TRBJ1-1, with TRBD1 matching over 7 bases. This CDR3 region has 12 residues. With 2 bases clipped from V and 10 bases from J, the junction kept 5 bases outside the gene matches. Germline lookup yields CDR1 SGHDT and CDR2 YYEEEE. CDR3 region: CASSFGQVVAFF. The CDR3 nucleotides read TGTGCCAGCAGCTTCGGACAGGTTGTAGCTTTCTTT.

The chain carries TRBV11-2 and TRBJ2-5, with D hard to call. Germline CDR1 is SGHAT and CDR2 is FQNNGV. This CDR3 contains 13 residues. Trimming cost V 1 base and J 3 bases, with 6 bases left between them. CDR3 nucleotide sequence: TGTGCCAGCAGCTTAGGTGAAAAAGAGACCCAGTACTTC. This codes for CASSLGEKETQYF.

The chain recombines TRBV6-6 with TRBJ1-5; D gene unclear. Trimming took off 3 bases at V and 7 bases at J, with 16 bases between the two ends. The CDR3 sequence is 15 residues long. Germline V gene data show CDR1 as MNHNY and CDR2 as SVGAGI (reference sequence). The CDR3 spells CASSYAANQGQPQHF. For the CDR3, the DNA is TGTGCCAGCAGTTATGCCGCCAACCAAGGACAGCCCCAGCATTTT.

The sample holds a few counts of this clone. The CDR3 is CASRRGQGRTEAFF. CDR3 DNA sequence: TGTGCCAGCAGGCGTGGACAGGGGAGAACTGAAGCTTTCTTT. V gene TRBV2 combines with J gene TRBJ1-1; TRBD1 matches at 9 bases. Germline V gene sequence: CDR1 SNHLY, CDR2 FYNNEI. V dropped 6 bases and J dropped 5; count of bases not matched to a gene: 7. This CDR3 is built from 14 residues.

The V gene is TRBV6-1, the J gene TRBJ1-2; tentative D call: TRBD1 (5 bases). Germline V gives CDR1 MNHNS, CDR2 SASEGT. V was cut by 0 bases and J by 3 bases, with 8 bases left in between. CDR3 size: 14 residues. The CDR3 reads CASSEARGDYGYTF. CDR3 sequence (DNA): TGTGCCAGCAGTGAAGCTAGGGGTGACTATGGCTACACCTTC.

The V gene is TRBV28, the J gene TRBJ1-2, with D uncertain. There are 14 residues in the CDR3. Trimming stripped 6 bases from V and 4 bases from J, with 15 bases between. CDR1 MDHEN and CDR2 SYDVKM come from the germline V gene. CDR3 nucleotides: TGTGCCAGCAGCTCCCTGCGGGGATCCTATGGCTACACCTTC. This encodes CASSSLRGSYGYTF.